This passage covers 16 T cell receptor beta chains from one sample sequenced in a study of shared clonotypes between healthy human individuals. Sequenced by immunoSEQ multiplex PCR; TCRdb stores in-frame clones only, minus some. The sample contains roughly 2,300,000 clones, about nine tenths of which appear only once. The specimen was naive CD4+ T cells from PBMCs. Documented subset: CD45RA+ positively selected. These receptors all come from a man aged 18 to 35 in good health. Some clones in this sample may be carry-over from other donors' samples.

To note about this clone: Other DNA sequences in this specimen translate into the identical CDR3. V gene TRBV18 combines with J gene TRBJ2-1; perhaps TRBD2 as D (5 bases). V lost 2 bases to trimming and J lost 0 bases, with 5 bases between them. Germline V gives CDR1 KGHSH, CDR2 LQKENI. The CDR3 has 14 amino acids. CDR3 residues: CASSPSGSYNEQFF. The CDR3 nucleotides read TGTGCCAGCTCACCAAGCGGCTCCTACAATGAGCAGTTCTTC. Full variable domain (remainder filled in from reference TRBV18 and TRBJ2-1): NAGVMQNPRHLVRRRGQEARLRCSPMKGHSHVYWYRQLPEEGLKFMVYLQKENIIDESGMPKERFSAEFPKEGPSILRIQQVVRGDSAAYFCASSPSGSYNEQFFGPGTRLTVL.

This chain joins TRBV5-6 and TRBJ1-5, with a possible D match to TRBD1 (6 bases). V lost 3 bases and J lost 9, with 19 bases in between. Germline lookup yields CDR1 SGHDT and CDR2 YYEEEE. The CDR3 is 15 residues long. Here the CDR3 DNA reads TGTGCCAGCAGCTCGCAGAGGACAGCGATGGGGCCCCAGCATTTT. Its translation: CASSSQRTAMGPQHF.

This clone is a singleton in its sample. V usage is TRBV19 and J usage is TRBJ1-4; D possibly corresponds to TRBD1 (5 bases). The V gene lost 5 bases and the J gene lost 0 bases, with 13 bases spanning the gap. Germline V gene lookup returns CDR1 LNHDA and CDR2 SQIVND (reference sequence). The CDR3 contains 16 residues. CDR3 in DNA: TGTGCCAGTAGTCGCGGGAGGGGAGCAACTAATGAAAAACTGTTTTTT. This sequence encodes CASSRGRGATNEKLFF.

In its sample, this clone was seen once. The chain joins TRBV7-2 to TRBJ2-7; 9 nucleotides agree with TRBD1. CDR1 is SGHTA, CDR2 FQGNSA, per germline. The V and J ends lost 5 bases and 0 bases, in that order; junction bases with no gene match: 5. The CDR3 runs 15 residues. CDR3 sequence reads: CASSPGQGSSYEQYF. For the CDR3, the DNA is TGTGCCAGCAGCCCCGGACAGGGGTCCTCCTACGAGCAGTACTTC.

The chain is built from TRBV7-3 and TRBJ2-7; 8 bases line up with TRBD2. This CDR3 is built from 15 residues. CDR1 and CDR2 (germline): SGHTA, FQGTGA. V shed 1 base, J shed 6 bases, and the junction held 8 bases outside the gene matches. This CDR3 reads CASSLSSGGRVEQYF. Here the CDR3 DNA reads TGTGCCAGCAGCTTAAGTTCGGGAGGGCGAGTCGAGCAGTACTTC.

The chain combines TRBV5-1 with TRBJ1-3; D not certain. V was trimmed by 1 base and J by 0 bases, leaving 8 bases between them. The CDR3 totals 15 residues. Germline V lookup: CDR1 SGHRS, CDR2 YFSETQ. The CDR3 reads CASSLIPSSGNTIYF. In nucleotides, the CDR3 is TGCGCCAGCAGCTTGATACCCAGCTCTGGAAACACCATATATTTT.

The J gene is TRBJ2-3, the V gene TRBV18, with D possibly matching TRBD1 (6 bases). Trimming pared 4 bases from V and 1 base from J, leaving 9 bases between. Germline loops: CDR1 KGHSH, CDR2 LQKENI. The CDR3 extends over 14 amino acids. CDR3 coding DNA: TGTGCCAGCTCACAAGGGGGTGGCACAGATACGCAGTATTTT. Protein: CASSQGGGTDTQYF. Drawing the rest from reference TRBV18 and TRBJ2-3, the complete variable domain is NAGVMQNPRHLVRRRGQEARLRCSPMKGHSHVYWYRQLPEEGLKFMVYLQKENIIDESGMPKERFSAEFPKEGPSILRIQQVVRGDSAAYFCASSQGGGTDTQYFGPGTRLTVL.

Only one count was recorded for this clone. Other DNA sequences in this sample translate to the same CDR3. The V and J genes are TRBV5-1 and TRBJ1-2; D unclear. The ends were cut back, 0 bases at V and 0 bases at J, with 6 bases in the middle. The CDR3 totals 14 residues. The germline V gene encodes CDR1 SGHRS and CDR2 YFSETQ. The CDR3 bases are TGCGCCAGCAGCTTGGACACCCCTAACTATGGCTACACCTTC. It encodes CASSLDTPNYGYTF.

The gene calls are TRBV5-6 and TRBJ1-4; perhaps TRBD1 as D (5 bases). V was cut by 3 bases and J by 8 bases, with 20 bases left in between. Germline-derived CDR1 and CDR2 are SGHDT and YYEEEE. The CDR3 has 16 residues. The CDR3 sequence is CASSSQSRGRREKLFF. The CDR3 DNA follows: TGTGCCAGCAGCTCTCAAAGTCGGGGACGGCGGGAAAAACTGTTTTTT.

The V and J genes are TRBV6-6 and TRBJ2-1, with 9 bases aligning to TRBD1. V shed 0 bases, J shed 6 bases, and the junction held 3 bases outside the gene matches. CDR3 length: 15 residues. Germline loops: CDR1 MNHNY, CDR2 SVGAGI (reference sequence). CDR3 DNA sequence: TGTGCCAGCAGTTACTCACAGGGGGCTCGCAATGAGCAGTTCTTC. This gives the protein CASSYSQGARNEQFF.

This CDR3 reads CASSPVTSGTYEQYF. CDR3 DNA: TGTGCCAGCTCACCTGTAACTAGCGGAACCTACGAGCAGTACTTC. The genes are TRBV18 and TRBJ2-7; 8 positions match TRBD2. The CDR3 has 15 residues. Unmatched junction bases numbered 6, after V lost 3 bases and J lost 2 bases. Looked up from germline, CDR1 is KGHSH and CDR2 is LQKENI.

About this clone: Other DNA sequences of this sample code for an identical CDR3. The rearrangement links TRBV9 to TRBJ2-2; a weak D match, TRBD2 (6 bases). The V end lost 4 bases, the J end lost 3 bases, and 10 bases lay between the germline ends. The CDR3 sequence is 14 residues long. CDR1 is SGDLS, CDR2 YYNGEE, per germline. The CDR3 bases are TGTGCCAGCAGCCCCCGCGGGGACACCGGGGAGCTGTTTTTT. It is translated as CASSPRGDTGELFF. The variable domain in full, completed from reference TRBV9 and TRBJ2-2, reads DSGVTQTPKHLITATGQRVTLRCSPRSGDLSVYWYQQSLDQGLQFLIQYYNGEERAKGNILERFSAQQFPDLHSELNLSSLELGDSALYFCASSPRGDTGELFFGEGSRLTVL.

A remark on this clone: Other nucleotide sequences from this sample produce the same CDR3. The chain joins TRBV7-9 to TRBJ1-1; 7 nucleotides match TRBD1. V lost 5 bases, J lost 1 base, and 7 bases stayed unmatched. Germline V gives CDR1 SEHNR, CDR2 FQNEAQ (reference sequence). CDR3 length: 15 amino acids. As DNA, the CDR3 is TGTGCCAGCAGCCCCTGGGACAGACAGAACACTGAAGCTTTCTTT. Translating gives CASSPWDRQNTEAFF. Full variable domain (rest looked up from reference TRBV7-9 and TRBJ1-1): DTGVSQNPRHKITKRGQNVTFRCDPISEHNRLYWYRQTLGQGPEFLTYFQNEAQLEKSRLLSDRFSAERPKGSFSTLEIQRTEQGDSAMYLCASSPWDRQNTEAFFGQGTRLTVV.

The chain links TRBV16 to TRBJ2-7, with 8 bases fitting TRBD1. Germline loops: CDR1 KGHSY, CDR2 FQNENV. J gave up 3 bases and V 6 bases, and 13 bases lay outside the gene matches. This CDR3 spans 16 amino acids. The CDR3 loop is CASSHPGQGAFYEQYF. The CDR3 region has the DNA TGTGCCAGCAGTCATCCGGGGCAGGGGGCATTCTACGAGCAGTACTTC.

The CDR3 DNA sequence: TGTGCCAGCATGGAGAACGAGCAGTACTTC. Translated, it gives CASMENEQYF. The rearrangement uses TRBV2 and TRBJ2-5; no clear D gene. TRBJ2-7 matches the DNA end more closely, so the J call is doubtful. Germline loops: CDR1 SNHLY, CDR2 FYNNEI. There are 10 residues in the CDR3.

On this clone itself: At one of its ends the junction is not consistent with the germline gene, which may arise from a read error. The rearrangement links TRBV5-1 to TRBJ1-2; D unresolved. This CDR3 is built from 15 residues. CDR1 and CDR2 (germline): SGHRS, YFSETQ. The CDR3 nucleotides are TGTGCCAGCAGCCACCGGGCGGGCGACAACTATGGCTACACCTTC. Translation: CASSHRAGDNYGYTF.